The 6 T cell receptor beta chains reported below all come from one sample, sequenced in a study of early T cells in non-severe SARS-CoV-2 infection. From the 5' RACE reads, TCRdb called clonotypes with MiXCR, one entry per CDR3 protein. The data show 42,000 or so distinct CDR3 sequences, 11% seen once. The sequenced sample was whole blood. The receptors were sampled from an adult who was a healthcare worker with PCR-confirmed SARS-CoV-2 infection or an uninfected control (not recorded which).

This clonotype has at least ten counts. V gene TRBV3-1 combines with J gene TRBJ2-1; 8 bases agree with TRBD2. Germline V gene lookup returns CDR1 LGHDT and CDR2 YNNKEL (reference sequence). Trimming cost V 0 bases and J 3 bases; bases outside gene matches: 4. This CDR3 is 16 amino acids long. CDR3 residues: CASSQDGLAGYNEQFF. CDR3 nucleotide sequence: TGTGCCAGCAGCCAAGATGGGCTAGCGGGCTACAATGAGCAGTTCTTC.

The CDR3 here is CASSPRLRDRGTEAFF. CDR3 in DNA: TGTGCCAGCTCCCCGAGGCTTAGGGACAGGGGCACTGAAGCTTTCTTT. The genes are TRBV18 and TRBJ1-1; 10 nucleotides match TRBD1. V shed 6 bases and J 4 bases; nucleotides not matched to a gene: 11. This CDR3 has 16 amino acids. CDR1 and CDR2 (germline): KGHSH, LQKENI.

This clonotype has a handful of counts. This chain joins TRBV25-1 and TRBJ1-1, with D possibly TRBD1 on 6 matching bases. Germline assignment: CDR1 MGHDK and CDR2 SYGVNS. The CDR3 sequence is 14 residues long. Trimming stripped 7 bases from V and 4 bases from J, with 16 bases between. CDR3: CASNLGGAGTEAFF. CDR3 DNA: TGTGCCAGCAACCTTGGGGGCGCTGGCACTGAAGCTTTCTTT.

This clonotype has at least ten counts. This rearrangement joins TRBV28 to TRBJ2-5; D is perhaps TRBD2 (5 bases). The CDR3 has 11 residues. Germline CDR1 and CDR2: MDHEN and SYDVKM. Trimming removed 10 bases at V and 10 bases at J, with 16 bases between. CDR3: CATSSRGIQYF. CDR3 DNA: TGTGCCACCTCGAGTCGGGGTATCCAGTACTTC.

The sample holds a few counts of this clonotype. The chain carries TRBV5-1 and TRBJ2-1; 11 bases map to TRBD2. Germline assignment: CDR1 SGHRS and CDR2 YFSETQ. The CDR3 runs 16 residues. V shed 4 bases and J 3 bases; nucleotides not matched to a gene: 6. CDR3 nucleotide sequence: TGCGCCAGCAGCCCGGGACTAGCGGCCCACTACAATGAGCAGTTCTTC. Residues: CASSPGLAAHYNEQFF.

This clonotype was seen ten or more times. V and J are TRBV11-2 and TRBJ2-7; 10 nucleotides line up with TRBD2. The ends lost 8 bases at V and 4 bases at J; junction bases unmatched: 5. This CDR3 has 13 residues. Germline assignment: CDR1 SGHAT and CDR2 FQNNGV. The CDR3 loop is CASAASGSYEQYF. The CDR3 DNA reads TGTGCCAGCGCGGCTAGCGGGAGTTACGAGCAGTACTTC.